This T cell receptor (beta chain) was sequenced in a study of blood T cell repertoires in COVID-19. Some clones are missing from TCRdb's copy, which holds only in-frame ones; the method was immunoSEQ multiplex PCR. The table records 150,000 to 250,000 clones, approximately 84% of them present only once. V lost 5 bases to trimming and J lost 1 base; unmatched junction nucleotides: 3. Looked up from germline, CDR1 is WNHNN and CDR2 is SYGVQD (reference sequence). This CDR3 region has 15 residues. The clonotype originates from a human donor with acute or convalescent COVID-19. The donor label of this sample is uncertain. The sequencing sample was made of peripheral blood. V is TRBV10-1 and J is TRBJ2-3, with 10 nucleotides matching TRBD1. DNA for the CDR3: TGCGCCAGCAGTACCGGGACAGGGGGCACAGATACGCAGTATTTT. Amino acids: CASSTGTGGTDTQYF.